This T cell receptor beta chain was recovered during a study of blood T cell repertoires in COVID-19 (dated by TCRdb to about 2020). For the wider study: The collaborator samples originated in the United States, Italy and Spain and spanned the acute and convalescent phases of COVID-19. Deeply sampled blood TCRbeta repertoires from subjects exposed to, actively infected with, or recovered from COVID-19 were included in the dataset. The prospective study material was composed of cDNA or gDNA derived from T cells, B-cell-depleted T cells, or PBMCs. HLA class I and class II types, where available, came from metadata supplied by the sample provider rather than from assay-based typing. Nearly every sample came with metadata listing a de-identified subject ID, COVID-19 status, age in years and sex. The repertoires were released in a freely available public database meant as a resource for research on the immune response to SARS-CoV-2. The samples were drawn from two sources: the first 160 participants of the ongoing ImmuneRACE study, and 950 to 1,500 subjects contributed by 6 global collaborators. General conclusions and limits of the study: The quantity of clinical and demographic metadata differed by source and by participant and was supplied without curation.

Comments on this clone: The target of this receptor is not known. Nothing much larger sits one base from this clone, and base qualities are not available.

Each collaborating institution followed its own protocols to collect whole blood in K2EDTA tubes. For TCRbeta analysis, collaborator samples were shipped as frozen whole blood, as isolated PBMCs, or as DNA extracted from either sample type. TCRbeta CDR3 regions were amplified from genomic DNA using the immunoSEQ Assay, a bias-controlled multiplex PCR. From the authors' description of their analysis: Within the assay, amplification of reference gene primers was used to estimate how many nucleated cells each sample contained. To quantify the absolute abundance of each unique TCRbeta CDR3 rearrangement, sequence reads were collapsed and filtered. Productive Simpson clonality was computed per sample as the square root of Simpson's diversity index over productive rearrangements. In TCRdb, the immuneACCESS table is reduced to in-frame sequences with V and J assigned. These tables do not hold every clone; where another copy was compared, an unresolved V gene accounts for under half, and the others remain unexplained. V, J and clone size derive from that table, while D and trimming were established from the DNA sequence. The table for this sample lists nearly 95,000 clones; roughly 87% of them were counted only once. The top ten clonotypes cover about 5% of the sample.

The origin of this receptor is a woman of 80 years or more with acute or convalescent COVID-19. Sequencing was carried out using peripheral blood.

The DNA sequence is TGTGCCAGCAGCGTAGAGGAGGCCGGGGGTGAAAAACTGTTTTTT. Protein translation: CASSVEEAGGEKLFF. This chain is built from TRBV9 and TRBJ1-4, with TRBD1 perhaps the D gene, on 5 matching bases. CDR1 is given as SGDLS and CDR2 as YYNGEE, both from the germline V gene. V was cut back by 0 bases and J by 7 bases, leaving a gap of 13 bases between them. The cysteine opens and the phenylalanine closes a CDR3 of 15 amino acids. Only the CDR3 part of the read is kept: 45 bases, read in frame from the first base.